The clone carrying this T cell receptor (beta chain) was seen more than once but under ten times. Its antigen is currently unknown. V lost 5 bases, J lost 4 bases, and 11 bases lay in between. This CDR3 has 14 amino acids. The germline CDR1 and CDR2 sequences are MGHRA and YSYEKL. This entry is derived from a study of T cells after yellow fever vaccination. TCRdb used MiXCR to reprocess the 5' RACE reads, holding one entry per CDR3 protein. The sample has about 330,000 distinct CDR3 sequences; roughly 7% are singletons. Study findings and constraints: Though it reached lower strength, the secondary response hit its peak faster, day 5 versus 15. Re-detected after boosting: most primary clones, 96% of CD4 and under 90% of CD8.

The receptor was derived from a young man who received the YFV17D yellow fever vaccine. The genes are TRBV4-1 and TRBJ1-4; D possibly corresponds to TRBD1 (5 bases). This sample comprised PBMCs, obtained around 45 days after the first yellow fever vaccination. CDR3 nucleotides: TGCGCCAGCAGCTCGGGACTGATTAATGAAAAACTGTTTTTT. Translation gives CASSSGLINEKLFF.